The following is a T cell receptor (beta chain) sequence with its context. This sample is drawn from a study of blood T cell repertoires in COVID-19. About the research overall: Donors in the United States, Italy and Spain gave samples during acute or convalescent COVID-19.

Libraries were prepared by immunoSEQ multiplex PCR; TCRdb keeps only in-frame clonotypes and omits some of them. The sample yields some 290,000 clones, under 90% seen once. Cohorts were based on clinical histories the participants reported. Sample: PBMCs or T cells enriched from blood (not recorded which). This TCR derives from a woman younger than 45 who had recovered from COVID-19.

The CDR3 reads CASIPGQDGEKLFF. The DNA for the CDR3 is TGTGCCAGCATTCCGGGACAGGATGGTGAAAAACTGTTTTTT. The rearrangement links TRBV28 to TRBJ1-4; TRBD1 matches at 8 bases. Unmatched junction bases numbered 8, after V lost 7 bases and J lost 7 bases. The CDR3 length is 14 residues. Germline V gene lookup returns CDR1 MDHEN and CDR2 SYDVKM.